This T cell receptor (beta chain) appears in the sequencing data of a study of T cell repertoires in cytomegalovirus infection. Study results and limitations: Dominant in the ex vivo response were TCR beta clonotypes restricted by HLA-C and specific for CMV. The cumulative frequency of public TCR beta families distinguished individuals who carried CMV together with the relevant HLA.

This clonotype was seen at least ten times. Its antigen is not identified. TCRdb re-analysed the reads in MiXCR, keeping a single row per CDR3 protein. The sample lists a few hundred thousand distinct CDR3 sequences; more than 9% were seen once. The TCR sequence derives from a human donor in good health (CMV status not recorded). Some clones in this sample may be carry-over from other donors' samples. Sequenced sample: PBMCs.

CDR3 in DNA: TGTGCCAGCAGGGGACAGGGTCACCACGAGCAGTACTTC. This sequence encodes CASRGQGHHEQYF. J is TRBJ2-7 and V is TRBV28; TRBD1 matches at 9 bases. After removal of 6 bases from V and 5 bases from J, the junction contained 5 bases not matched to a gene. CDR3 size: 13 residues. Germline CDR1 reads MDHEN; CDR2 reads SYDVKM.